Shown below are 10 T cell receptor beta chains from a single sample sequenced in a study of T-cell reconstitution after alpha-beta-depleted transplantation in children. Preparation of the TCRbeta library was carried out with unique molecular identifiers. One entry per CDR3 protein, called by TCRdb with MiXCR from the PCR reads. The sample records 670,000 or so distinct CDR3 sequences, around 13% being singletons. Material: PBMCs, obtained before TCRalphabeta/CD19-depleted stem cell transplant. The receptors were sampled from a girl aged 2 to 10 with congenital amegakaryocytic thrombocytopenia, due to receive a stem cell transplant.

This clonotype was recorded many times. The J gene is TRBJ2-1, the V gene TRBV12-3 or TRBV12-4, with D possibly being TRBD1 (5 bases). The CDR3 sequence is 15 residues long. The V end was cut by 5 bases, the J end by 2 bases, with 13 bases between. In DNA, the CDR3 is TGTGCCAGCAGTGAGGACAAACGGGCCTACAATGAGCAGTTCTTC. Protein: CASSEDKRAYNEQFF.

A few counts support this clonotype. The J gene is TRBJ2-1, the V gene TRBV11-1, with a possible D match to TRBD2 (7 bases). This CDR3 has 18 amino acids. The V end lost 5 bases, the J end lost 0 bases, and 20 bases lay between the germline ends. Germline assignment: CDR1 SGHAT and CDR2 FQDESV (reference sequence). CDR3 DNA sequence: TGTGCCAGCAGCCTCCCCGGGGGGCGTGGGAGCTCCTACAATGAGCAGTTCTTC. Its protein is CASSLPGGRGSSYNEQFF.

This clonotype was seen a single time. This clone may be a read error of a much larger clone one base away. The CDR3 loop reads CASSLQGAILGGDTF. The DNA of the CDR3 is TGTGCCAGCAGCTTACAGGGGGCCATCTTAGGGGGCGACACCTTC. This chain uses TRBV12-3 or TRBV12-4 with TRBJ1-2, with 9 nucleotides matching TRBD1. The CDR3 is made up of 15 amino acids. V gave up 6 bases and J gave up 12 bases; unmatched junction bases: 17.

A few counts support this clonotype. This chain joins TRBV5-6 and TRBJ2-1; 7 positions agree with TRBD2. Per the germline V gene, CDR1 is SGHDT and CDR2 is YYEEEE. The CDR3 runs 17 residues. The ends lost 4 bases at V and 2 bases at J; junction bases unmatched: 12. In DNA form, the CDR3 reads TGTGCCAGCAGCCTACGGGAGGTAGCGGGCCCCTACAATGAGCAGTTCTTC. It yields the protein CASSLREVAGPYNEQFF.

This clonotype appeared a few times. V and J are TRBV5-6 and TRBJ2-1; D is uncertain. The CDR3 extends over 14 amino acids. V was trimmed by 0 bases and J by 9 bases, leaving 13 bases between them. Per germline, CDR1 SGHDT and CDR2 YYEEEE. The CDR3, as DNA: TGTGCCAGCAGCTTGGTTGGTAGAGGCTTTGAGCAGTTCTTC. Its protein is CASSLVGRGFEQFF.

In its sample, this clonotype was seen many times. The V and J genes are TRBV18 and TRBJ2-2; maybe TRBD2 (5 bases). The V and J ends lost 6 bases and 6 bases respectively, with 14 bases between them. Germline CDR1 is KGHSH and CDR2 is LQKENI. This CDR3 is built from 14 residues. The CDR3 DNA sequence: TGTGCCAGCTCCCCTGGAGGTGGATCCGGGGAGCTGTTTTTT. Translating it yields CASSPGGGSGELFF. Supplemented by reference TRBV18 and TRBJ2-2, the full variable domain reads NAGVMQNPRHLVRRRGQEARLRCSPMKGHSHVYWYRQLPEEGLKFMVYLQKENIIDESGMPKERFSAEFPKEGPSILRIQQVVRGDSAAYFCASSPGGGSGELFFGEGSRLTVL.

This clonotype was recorded at least ten times. The rearrangement links TRBV7-9 to TRBJ2-1, with 7 bases aligning to TRBD2. Germline V lookup: CDR1 SEHNR, CDR2 FQNEAQ (reference sequence). This CDR3 spans 16 amino acids. Trimming cost V 5 bases and J 1 base; bases outside gene matches: 8. The CDR3 nucleotides are TGTGCCAGCAGCCCGATCGGGGGGTGGTCCTACAATGAGCAGTTCTTC. Amino acids: CASSPIGGWSYNEQFF.

The chain joins TRBV7-3 to TRBJ2-1; either TRBD1 or TRBD2 may supply D (5 bases each). Germline-derived CDR1 and CDR2 are SGHTA and FQGTGA. V shed 5 bases and J shed 6 bases, with 20 bases lying between them. The CDR3 spans 16 residues. The CDR3 here is CASSIGLRGPSNEQFF. The CDR3 DNA reads as TGTGCCAGCAGCATAGGCCTGAGGGGCCCCTCCAATGAGCAGTTCTTC.

This clonotype showed up many times. The J gene is TRBJ2-1, the V gene TRBV28; 10 positions match TRBD2. The germline gives CDR1 MDHEN, CDR2 SYDVKM. V lost 6 bases to trimming and J lost 5 bases; unmatched junction nucleotides: 16. The CDR3 loop spans 18 amino acids. CDR3 nucleotides: TGTGCCAGCAGATATATCGGGACTAGCGACGATTCTAACAATGAGCAGTTCTTC. Encoded protein: CASRYIGTSDDSNNEQFF.

At least ten counts were recorded for this clonotype. The chain employs TRBV6-1 and TRBJ2-3; D possibly corresponds to TRBD1 (6 bases). Trimming removed 6 bases from V and 5 bases from J, with 12 bases in between. Germline values: CDR1 MNHNS, CDR2 SASEGT. The CDR3 is 13 residues long. The CDR3 reads CASRGAGGDTQYF. The CDR3 DNA reads as TGTGCCAGCAGGGGGGCGGGCGGAGATACGCAGTATTTT.